A selection of T cell receptor beta chains follows, all from one sample in a study of T cells in Graves' hyperthyroidism and ophthalmopathy. TCRdb used MiXCR to reprocess the multiplex PCR reads, holding one entry per CDR3 protein. The data contain roughly 600,000 distinct CDR3 sequences, more than 14% of them singletons. The sequencing input was blood. The receptors come from a woman between 45 and 65 years old with Graves' ophthalmopathy. The CDR3 runs from the conserved cysteine through the conserved F or W. The D gene is left open where the match is weak. Only some rows state a clone size, as once, few, many or a class for expanded clones.

many	TRBV12-3/TRBV12-4	-	TRBJ2-7	CASSPRQAREQYF	TGTGCCAGCAGTCCGCGACAGGCCCGGGAGCAGTACTTC
many	TRBV12-3/TRBV12-4	-	TRBJ2-5	CASSGWQETQYF	TGTGCCAGCAGCGGGTGGCAAGAGACCCAGTACTTC
many	TRBV2	-	TRBJ1-2	CASSVSVLYGYTF	TGTGCCAGCAGCGTCTCCGTGCTATATGGCTACACCTTC
many	TRBV5-6	TRBD2	TRBJ2-1	CASSKTSGAFAGYNEQFF	TGTGCCAGCAGCAAGACTAGCGGGGCTTTCGCGGGGTACAATGAGCAGTTCTTC
many	TRBV6-2/TRBV6-3	TRBD2	TRBJ2-7	CASTSGKYYEQYF	TGTGCCAGTACTAGCGGAAAATACTACGAGCAGTACTTC
-	TRBV19	-	TRBJ1-1	CASSIAGVGTKKKKAFF	TGTGCCAGTAGTATAGCTGGGGTGGGGACGAAAAAGAAAAAAGCTTTCTTT
-	TRBV18	TRBD1	TRBJ2-4	CASSPPTGVFYF	TGTGCCAGCTCACCACCGACAGGGGTTTTTTACTTC
-	TRBV11-1	TRBD1	TRBJ1-2	CASTDTGTANGYTF	TGTGCCAGCACCGACACCGGGACAGCCAATGGCTACACCTTC
few	TRBV29-1	TRBD2	TRBJ2-7	CSVPGTSWYEQYF	TGCAGCGTACCCGGGACTAGTTGGTACGAGCAGTACTTC
many	TRBV15	TRBD2	TRBJ2-1	CATRVRTSGPFYNEQFF	TGTGCCACCAGGGTCAGGACTAGCGGGCCCTTCTACAATGAGCAGTTCTTC
-	TRBV4-3	-	TRBJ1-6	CASSYRSSYNSPLHF	TGCGCCAGCTCTTACAGGAGCTCCTATAATTCACCCCTCCACTTT
-	TRBV4-2	TRBD2	TRBJ2-1	CASSSGRLAEIDEQFF	TGTGCCAGCAGTTCTGGGAGACTAGCAGAGATCGATGAGCAGTTCTTC
-	TRBV28	TRBD1	TRBJ1-2	CASSLTGTGLNSNYGYTF	TGTGCCAGCAGTTTAACCGGGACAGGGCTAAATTCTAACTATGGCTACACCTTC
many	TRBV20-1	-	TRBJ2-5	CSARGGVAQETQYF	TGCAGTGCTAGGGGGGGAGTAGCGCAAGAGACCCAGTACTTC
-	TRBV5-8	-	TRBJ1-4	CASSLRAGTNEKLFF	TGTGCCAGCAGCTTGCGGGCAGGGACCAATGAAAAACTGTTTTTT
-	TRBV27	TRBD1	TRBJ2-6	CASSQMTGVGANVLTF	TGTGCCAGCAGTCAAATGACAGGGGTTGGGGCCAACGTCCTGACTTTC
few	TRBV29-1	-	TRBJ2-5	CSVGGRQETQYF	TGCAGCGTTGGGGGGAGGCAAGAGACCCAGTACTTC
-	TRBV20-1	TRBD1	TRBJ2-7	CSATYPGQGIYEQYF	TGCAGTGCCACCTACCCGGGACAGGGGATCTACGAGCAGTACTTC
many	TRBV20-1	-	TRBJ2-7	CSATPWGTYEQYF	TGCAGTGCTACACCGTGGGGGACCTACGAGCAGTACTTC
few	TRBV15	-	TRBJ1-4	CATSRRQNEKLFF	TGTGCCACCAGCAGGAGACAGAATGAAAAACTGTTTTTT
many	TRBV12-3/TRBV12-4	-	TRBJ2-7	CASRHDSEQYF	TGTGCCAGCAGGCATGACAGCGAGCAGTACTTC
many	TRBV9	TRBD1	TRBJ2-7	CASSVFGQGYEQYF	TGTGCCAGCAGCGTATTTGGACAGGGCTACGAGCAGTACTTC
-	TRBV15	-	TRBJ2-1	CATSREAEQFF	TGTGCCACCAGCAGAGAGGCTGAGCAGTTCTTC
-	TRBV19	TRBD1	TRBJ2-1	CASSISSPGTGDNEQFF	TGTGCCAGTAGTATTTCTAGTCCCGGGACAGGGGACAATGAGCAGTTCTTC
-	TRBV19	-	TRBJ2-3	CASSLITSVRGTDTQYF	TGTGCCAGTAGCCTAATAACTAGTGTAAGGGGCACAGATACGCAGTATTTT
many	TRBV3-1	-	TRBJ2-7	CASSQRSILAYEQYF	TGTGCCAGCAGCCAGAGGTCAATTCTCGCCTACGAGCAGTACTTC
few	TRBV14	TRBD2	TRBJ2-5	CASSRTSGRAGETQYF	TGTGCCAGCAGCCGAACTAGCGGGAGGGCCGGTGAGACCCAGTACTTC
many	TRBV2	-	TRBJ2-1	CASSNIEYEQFF	TGTGCCAGCAGTAATATAGAATATGAGCAGTTCTTC
few	TRBV10-3	TRBD1	TRBJ1-5	CAIRGTDQPQHF	TGTGCCATCAGGGGGACAGATCAGCCCCAGCATTTT
many	TRBV29-1	-	TRBJ2-5	CSVQDFQETQYF	TGCAGCGTTCAGGACTTTCAAGAGACCCAGTACTTC
many	TRBV6-4	TRBD1	TRBJ1-2	CASSQGTTGGNYGYTF	TGTGCCAGCAGTCAAGGGACAACAGGGGGCAACTATGGCTACACCTTC
many	TRBV7-2	-	TRBJ2-1	CASSYNRLVPPHEQFF	TGTGCCAGCAGCTATAATCGACTAGTTCCCCCCCACGAGCAGTTCTTC
-	TRBV5-1	-	TRBJ1-4	CASSQNSGREKLFF	TGCGCCAGCAGCCAAAATAGCGGGCGTGAAAAACTGTTTTTT
-	TRBV7-6	-	TRBJ1-5	CASSYSPGINQPQHF	TGTGCCAGCAGCTATTCACCGGGGATAAATCAGCCCCAGCATTTT
few	TRBV19	TRBD2	TRBJ2-1	CASSIRTSGTSYNEQFF	TGTGCCAGTAGTATTAGGACTAGCGGGACCTCCTACAATGAGCAGTTCTTC
-	TRBV9	-	TRBJ2-2	CASSELPGELFF	TGTGCCAGCAGCGAACTCCCCGGGGAGCTGTTTTTT
many	TRBV18	TRBD2	TRBJ2-2	CASSPRLAGDTGELFF	TGTGCCAGCTCACCGCGGCTAGCGGGGGACACCGGGGAGCTGTTTTTT
many	TRBV5-1	TRBD1	TRBJ2-7	CASSPPDRGGYEQYF	TGCGCCAGCAGCCCACCCGACAGGGGCGGCTACGAGCAGTACTTC
-	TRBV13	TRBD2	TRBJ2-4	CASQTSGQIAKNIQYF	TGTGCCAGCCAGACTAGCGGGCAAATAGCCAAAAACATTCAGTACTTC
-	TRBV15	-	TRBJ2-4	CATRGTPGVGDIQYF	TGTGCCACCAGGGGTACGCCGGGAGTTGGCGACATTCAGTACTTC
-	TRBV6-1	-	TRBJ2-7	CASSEGAADTYEQYF	TGTGCCAGCAGTGAAGGGGCAGCGGACACCTACGAGCAGTACTTC
-	TRBV20-1	TRBD2	TRBJ2-7	CSARTGTSGSYEQYF	TGCAGTGCAAGAACCGGGACTAGCGGGAGTTACGAGCAGTACTTC
many	TRBV28	TRBD2	TRBJ2-1	CASSTAGVGNEQFF	TGTGCCAGCAGTACAGCGGGAGTTGGCAATGAGCAGTTCTTC
few	TRBV15	TRBD2	TRBJ2-7	CATSTTTSGRMCEQYF	TGTGCCACCAGCACCACTACTAGCGGGAGAATGTGCGAGCAGTACTTC
many	TRBV30	TRBD2	TRBJ2-1	CASHVASGREKFF	TGTGCCAGTCATGTGGCTAGCGGGAGGGAAAAGTTCTTC
-	TRBV20-1	TRBD2	TRBJ2-1	CSARLGTSGQYNEQFF	TGCAGTGCTAGACTAGGGACTAGCGGGCAGTACAATGAGCAGTTCTTC
many	TRBV7-9	TRBD2	TRBJ2-1	CASSQLAGGEDEQFF	TGTGCCAGCAGCCAACTAGCGGGAGGTGAGGATGAGCAGTTCTTC
many	TRBV5-6	TRBD2	TRBJ2-7	CASREAGTSGTEQYF	TGTGCCAGCAGAGAAGCCGGGACTAGCGGGACCGAGCAGTACTTC
-	TRBV5-1	TRBD2	TRBJ2-1	CASSRGLAGFSYNEQFF	TGCGCCAGCAGCCGTGGTCTAGCGGGATTCTCCTACAATGAGCAGTTCTTC
many	TRBV6-6	-	TRBJ1-1	CASSYGLSTEAFF	TGTGCCAGCAGTTACGGGCTGAGCACTGAAGCTTTCTTT
few	TRBV12-3/TRBV12-4	TRBD2	TRBJ2-1	CASTTTSGAYNEQFF	TGTGCCAGCACCACGACTAGCGGAGCCTACAATGAGCAGTTCTTC
many	TRBV30	-	TRBJ1-2	CAWSVGPLAILGYTF	TGTGCCTGGAGTGTAGGTCCTCTTGCTATACTTGGCTACACCTTC